This paragraph covers one T cell receptor (beta chain) sequence. CD8+ and CD4+ T cells circulating in blood were sequenced for TCR beta. Negative isolation yielded CD4+ and CD8+ T cells, and FACS enriched TEMRA cells. This specimen belongs to a study of CD8 T cells in Susac syndrome. After extraction with the RNeasy kit, about 0.5 to 1 ug of the RNA was reverse transcribed using random hexamers. MiXCR, applied by TCRdb to the immunoSEQ multiplex PCR reads, yields one record per CDR3 protein. This sample has about 80,000 distinct CDR3 sequences; approximately 96% occur once, and the top ten carry roughly 0.44%. This CDR3 comprises 14 residues. Germline CDR1 is SGHVS and CDR2 is FQNEAQ. Unmatched junction bases numbered 8, after V lost 5 bases and J lost 5 bases.

The V gene is TRBV7-8, the J gene TRBJ2-7, with TRBD1 matching 8 bases. This TCR derives from a human donor with Susac syndrome. The sequenced material came from CD8+ T cells from PBMCs. CDR3 residues: CASSVRQGKHEQYF. Here the CDR3 DNA reads TGTGCCAGCAGCGTACGACAGGGGAAGCACGAGCAGTACTTC.